These 6 T cell receptor beta chains share one sample of origin, sequenced in a study of kidney transplant recipient with SARS-CoV-2 infection. TCRdb itself ran the reads through MiXCR, one entry per CDR3 protein. The data contain about 250,000 distinct CDR3 sequences, 29% of them seen just once; the ten biggest clones take up roughly 7%. The source material was a blood sample, sampled at baseline and on roughly day 120 from a kidney transplant recipient. These receptors originate from a male patient aged 30 to 40 who had COVID-19 and was a kidney transplant recipient. Part of the T cells may come from the graft donor.

The rearrangement links TRBV7-1 to TRBJ1-2; D not resolved. TRBV7-1 is flagged as an ORF with uncertain function. This CDR3 contains 17 residues. Trimming took 5 bases from V and 4 from J, leaving 23 bases between them. The CDR3 spells CASSGDHHKGKTYGYTF. The CDR3 DNA follows: TGTGCCAGCAGCGGCGACCATCACAAGGGAAAGACCTATGGCTACACCTTC.

As for this clonotype: A much bigger clone sits one base away, suggesting this may be a read error. The rearrangement joins TRBV9 to TRBJ1-3, with unresolved D. Germline loops: CDR1 SGDLS, CDR2 YYNGEE. V lost 3 bases, J lost 0 bases, and 13 bases lay in between. CDR3 length: 16 amino acids. The CDR3 DNA sequence: TGTGCCAGCAGCGCCCCTCGGCACCCCTCTGGAAACACCATATATTTT. This translates into CASSAPRHPSGNTIYF.

CDR3 amino acids: CASSLDKTTDTQYF. Written as DNA, the CDR3 is TGCGCCAGCAGCTTGGACAAAACCACAGATACGCAGTATTTT. J is TRBJ2-3 and V is TRBV5-1; D is uncertain. The CDR3 covers 14 residues. With 0 bases removed from V and 2 bases from J, the gap between germline ends came to 7 bases. From germline, CDR1 is SGHRS and CDR2 YFSETQ.

Many counts were recorded for this clonotype. This chain links TRBV5-6 with TRBJ2-2; weak D call: TRBD1 (5 bases). This CDR3 is 16 amino acids long. The V end was cut by 1 base, the J end by 5 bases, with 15 bases between. Germline V lookup: CDR1 SGHDT, CDR2 YYEEEE. The CDR3 sequence: CASSLIATVNTGELFF. In DNA form, the CDR3 reads TGTGCCAGCAGCTTGATTGCGACAGTAAATACCGGGGAGCTGTTTTTT.

This clonotype was detected many times. The rearrangement joins TRBV18 to TRBJ2-1; 8 bases map to TRBD2. This CDR3 region has 15 residues. Germline CDR1 KGHSH, CDR2 LQKENI. The J segment lost 3 bases and the V segment lost 3 bases, leaving 4 bases of the junction unmatched. CDR3 sequence: CASSPQSGSYNEQFF. In DNA form, the CDR3 reads TGTGCCAGCTCACCCCAAAGCGGGAGCTACAATGAGCAGTTCTTC.

This clonotype was seen ten or more times. The gene calls are TRBV12-3 or TRBV12-4 and TRBJ1-3; no definite D call. This CDR3 spans 12 amino acids. With 1 base removed from V and 8 bases from J, the gap between germline ends came to 6 bases. CDR3 DNA: TGTGCCAGCAGTTTAGTTCTGGACACCATATATTTT. It specifies CASSLVLDTIYF.